This TCR beta chain was observed in a study of Ad26.COV2.S vaccination and SARS-CoV-2 variants. Noted treatment: approximately 18 received Ad26.COV2.S at low or high dose, single or two shots; 5 received placebo; per-sample allocation not given. Following the first vaccine or placebo injection, samples were taken on day 63. Repertoires were generated with immunoSEQ multiplex PCR, while TCRdb's copy carries only in-frame clones and drops some. The table has hundreds of thousands of clones, 80% to 90% seen once. Regarding this clone: The target antigen is unknown.

The CDR3 has 12 amino acids. Germline values: CDR1 LNHDA, CDR2 SQIVND (reference sequence). Trimming took 0 bases from V and 6 from J, leaving 3 bases between them. Whole-study results and caveats: Vaccinees and placebo recipients showed similar non-spike TCR breadth.

This receptor was taken from a person aged 18 to 59 who received the Ad26.COV2.S COVID-19 vaccine or a placebo. Sequenced material: peripheral blood, taken in a trial of Ad26.COV2.S vaccine versus placebo. The chain is built from TRBV19 and TRBJ1-5; the D is unclear. CDR3 residues: CASSIDPQPQHF. CDR3 nucleotides: TGTGCCAGTAGTATAGATCCTCAGCCCCAGCATTTT. The whole variable domain, filled in from reference TRBV19 and TRBJ1-5, reads DGGITQSPKYLFRKEGQNVTLSCEQNLNHDAMYWYRQDPGQGLRLIYYSQIVNDFQKGDIAEGYSVSREKKESFPLTVTSAQKNPTAFYLCASSIDPQPQHFGDGTRLSIL.